Sequencing of this T cell receptor (beta chain) was carried out in a study of cytomegalovirus exposure and HLA in healthy donors. Notes on the study in general: For cytomegalovirus status, the classifier reportedly gave diagnoses with high specificity and sensitivity. In an earlier analysis, about 87% or about 30%: the productive usage of most TCR beta V segments.

Between the trimmed V and J ends, which lost 5 bases and 5 bases, there was a span of 12 bases. The CDR3 spans 14 residues. The germline V gene has CDR1 SEHNR and CDR2 FQNEAQ (reference sequence). PCR primers comprised 60 Vbeta and 13 Jbeta primers. Sequenced by immunoSEQ multiplex PCR; TCRdb stores in-frame clones only, minus some. The repertoire includes about 93,000 clones, about two thirds of them detected once, and 5.9% sits in the top ten. In its sample, this clone was seen a few times. The target antigen is unknown. Likely unrecorded immune exposures existed in these nominally healthy donors. The chain combines TRBV7-9 with TRBJ1-4, with D maybe TRBD1 (6 bases). Sequencing input: PBMCs. The receptor was isolated from a boy aged 10-17 years in good health and CMV-seropositive. CDR3 bases: TGTGCCAGCAGCGCTCGGACAGTGAATGAAAAACTGTTTTTT. This codes for CASSARTVNEKLFF.